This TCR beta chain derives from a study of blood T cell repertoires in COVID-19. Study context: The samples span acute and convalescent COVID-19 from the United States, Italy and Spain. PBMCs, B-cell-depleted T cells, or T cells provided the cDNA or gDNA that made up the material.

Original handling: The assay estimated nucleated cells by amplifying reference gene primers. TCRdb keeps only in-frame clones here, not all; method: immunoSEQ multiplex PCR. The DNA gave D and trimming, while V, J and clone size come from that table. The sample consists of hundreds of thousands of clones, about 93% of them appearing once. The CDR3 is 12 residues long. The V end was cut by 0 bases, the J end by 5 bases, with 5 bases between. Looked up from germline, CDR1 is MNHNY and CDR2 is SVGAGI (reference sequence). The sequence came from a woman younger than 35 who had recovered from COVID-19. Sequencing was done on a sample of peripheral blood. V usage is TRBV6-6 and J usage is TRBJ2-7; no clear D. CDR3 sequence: CASSYSPDEQYV. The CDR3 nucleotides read TGTGCCAGCAGTTACTCCCCGGACGAGCAGTACGTC.